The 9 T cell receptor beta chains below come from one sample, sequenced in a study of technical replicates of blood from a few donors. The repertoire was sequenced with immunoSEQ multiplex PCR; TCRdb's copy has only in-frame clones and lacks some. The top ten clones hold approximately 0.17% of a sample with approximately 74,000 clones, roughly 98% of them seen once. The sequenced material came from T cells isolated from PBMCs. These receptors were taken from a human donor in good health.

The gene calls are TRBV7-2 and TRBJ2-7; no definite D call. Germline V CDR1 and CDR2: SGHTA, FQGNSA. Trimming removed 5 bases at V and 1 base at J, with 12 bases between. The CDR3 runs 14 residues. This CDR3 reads CASSLNSNSYEQYF. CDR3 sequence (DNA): TGTGCCAGCAGCCTCAACTCAAATTCCTACGAGCAGTACTTC.

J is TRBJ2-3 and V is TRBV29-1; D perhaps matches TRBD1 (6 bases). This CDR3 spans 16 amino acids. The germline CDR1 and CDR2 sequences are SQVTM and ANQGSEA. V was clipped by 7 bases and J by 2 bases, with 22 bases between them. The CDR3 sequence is CSASTAVGQITDTQYF. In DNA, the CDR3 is TGCAGCGCCTCAACCGCTGTGGGACAAATCACAGATACGCAGTATTTT.

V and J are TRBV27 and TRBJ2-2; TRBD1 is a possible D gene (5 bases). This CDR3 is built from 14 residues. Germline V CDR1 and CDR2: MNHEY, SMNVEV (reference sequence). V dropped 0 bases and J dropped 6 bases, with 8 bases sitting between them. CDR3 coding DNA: TGTGCCAGCAGTTTATCAACAGGAGCCGGGGAGCTGTTTTTT. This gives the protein CASSLSTGAGELFF.

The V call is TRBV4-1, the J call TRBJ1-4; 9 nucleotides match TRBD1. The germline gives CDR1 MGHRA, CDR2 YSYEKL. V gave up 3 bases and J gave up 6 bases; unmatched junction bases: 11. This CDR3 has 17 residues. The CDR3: CASSQLAMTGGHEKLFF. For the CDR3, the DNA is TGCGCCAGCAGCCAGCTAGCGATGACAGGGGGACATGAAAAACTGTTTTTT.

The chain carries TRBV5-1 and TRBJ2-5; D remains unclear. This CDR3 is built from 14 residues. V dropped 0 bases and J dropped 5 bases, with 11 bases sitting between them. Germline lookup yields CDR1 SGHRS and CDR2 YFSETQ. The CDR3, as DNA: TGCGCCAGCAGCTTGGGTCTAGAGCTCGAGACCCAGTACTTC. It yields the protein CASSLGLELETQYF.

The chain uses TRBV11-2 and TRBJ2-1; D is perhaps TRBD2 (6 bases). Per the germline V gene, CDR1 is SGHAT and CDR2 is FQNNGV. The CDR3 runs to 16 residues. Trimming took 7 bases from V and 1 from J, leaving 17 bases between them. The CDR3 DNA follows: TGTGCCAGCACCTCAGAGGGAGGTGGATCCTACAATGAGCAGTTCTTC. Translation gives CASTSEGGGSYNEQFF.

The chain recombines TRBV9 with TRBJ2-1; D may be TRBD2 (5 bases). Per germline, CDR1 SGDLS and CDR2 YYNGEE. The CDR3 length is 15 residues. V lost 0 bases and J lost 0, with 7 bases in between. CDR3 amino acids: CASSVVRGSYNEQFF. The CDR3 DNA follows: TGTGCCAGCAGCGTAGTACGGGGCTCCTACAATGAGCAGTTCTTC.

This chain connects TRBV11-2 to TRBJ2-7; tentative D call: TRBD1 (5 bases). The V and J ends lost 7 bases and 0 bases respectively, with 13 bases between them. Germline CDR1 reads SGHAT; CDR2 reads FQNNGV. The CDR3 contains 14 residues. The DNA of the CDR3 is TGTGCCAGCACGACAGAATGGTACTCCTACGAGCAGTACTTC. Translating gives CASTTEWYSYEQYF.

CDR3 DNA: TGCGCCAGCCAGGGAAACTCCTACGAGCAGTACTTC. Translated: CASQGNSYEQYF. V and J are TRBV5-1 and TRBJ2-7; maybe TRBD1 (5 bases). This CDR3 has 12 amino acids. The V and J ends lost 7 bases and 0 bases respectively, with 8 bases between them. Per the germline V gene, CDR1 is SGHRS and CDR2 is YFSETQ.